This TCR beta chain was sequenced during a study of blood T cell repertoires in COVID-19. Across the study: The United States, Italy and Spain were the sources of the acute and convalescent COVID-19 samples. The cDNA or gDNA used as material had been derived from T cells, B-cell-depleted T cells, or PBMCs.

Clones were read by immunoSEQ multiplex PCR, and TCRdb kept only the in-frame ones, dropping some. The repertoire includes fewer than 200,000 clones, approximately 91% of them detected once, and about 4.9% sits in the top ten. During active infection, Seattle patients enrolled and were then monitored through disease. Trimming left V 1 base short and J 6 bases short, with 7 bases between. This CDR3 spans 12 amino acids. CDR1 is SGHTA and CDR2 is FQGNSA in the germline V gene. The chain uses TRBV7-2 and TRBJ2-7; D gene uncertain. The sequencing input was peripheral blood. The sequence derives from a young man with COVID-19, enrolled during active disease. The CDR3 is CASSLGPFEQYF. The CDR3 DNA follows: TGTGCCAGCAGCTTAGGGCCATTCGAGCAGTACTTC.